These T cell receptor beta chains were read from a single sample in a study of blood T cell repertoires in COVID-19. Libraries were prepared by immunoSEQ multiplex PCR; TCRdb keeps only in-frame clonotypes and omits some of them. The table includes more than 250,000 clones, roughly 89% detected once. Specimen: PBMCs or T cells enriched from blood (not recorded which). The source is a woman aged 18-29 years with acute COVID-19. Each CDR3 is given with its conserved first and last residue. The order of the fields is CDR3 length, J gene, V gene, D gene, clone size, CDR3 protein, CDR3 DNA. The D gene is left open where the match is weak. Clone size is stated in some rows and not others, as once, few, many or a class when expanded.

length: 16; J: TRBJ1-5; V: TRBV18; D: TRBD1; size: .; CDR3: CASSPDRAAGNQPQHF; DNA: TGTGCCAGCTCACCGGACAGGGCCGCAGGAAATCAGCCCCAGCATTTT
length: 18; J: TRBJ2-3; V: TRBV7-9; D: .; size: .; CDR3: CASSAVKGAGKLKDTQYF; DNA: TGTGCCAGCAGCGCGGTAAAAGGGGCGGGAAAGCTAAAAGATACGCAGTATTTT
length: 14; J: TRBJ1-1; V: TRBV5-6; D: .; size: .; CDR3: CASSPGLLNTEAFF; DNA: TGTGCCAGCAGCCCGGGACTCCTGAACACTGAAGCTTTCTTT
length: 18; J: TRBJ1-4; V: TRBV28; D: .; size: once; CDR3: CASSFDRSWGFYNEKLFF; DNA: TGTGCCAGCAGTTTTGATCGATCATGGGGCTTCTATAATGAAAAACTGTTTTTT
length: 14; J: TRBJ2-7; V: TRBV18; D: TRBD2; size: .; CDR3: CASSLSGKGYEQYF; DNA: TGTGCCAGCTCCCTGAGCGGGAAAGGGTACGAGCAGTACTTC
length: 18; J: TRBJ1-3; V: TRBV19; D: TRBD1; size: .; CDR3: CASSPGQGRSGSGNTIYF; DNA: TGTGCCAGTAGTCCGGGACAGGGTAGAAGCGGCTCTGGAAACACCATATATTTT
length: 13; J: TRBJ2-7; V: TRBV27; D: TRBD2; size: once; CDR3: CASASGTYYEQYF; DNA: TGTGCCAGCGCTAGCGGGACTTACTACGAGCAGTACTTC
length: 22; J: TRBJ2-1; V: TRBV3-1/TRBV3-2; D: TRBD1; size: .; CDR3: CASSQEGGTDRAALYAYNEQFF; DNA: TGTGCCAGCAGCCAAGAAGGGGGCACGGACAGGGCAGCACTTTACGCTTACAATGAGCAGTTCTTC
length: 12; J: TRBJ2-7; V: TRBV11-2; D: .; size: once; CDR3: CASSLQDYEQYF; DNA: TGTGCCAGCAGCTTACAGGACTACGAGCAGTACTTC
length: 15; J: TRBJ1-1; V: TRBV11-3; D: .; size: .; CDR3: CASSLGGQLNTEAFF; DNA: TGTGCCAGCAGCTTAGGAGGACAGCTGAACACTGAAGCTTTCTTT
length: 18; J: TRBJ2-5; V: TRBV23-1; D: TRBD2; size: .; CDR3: CARSQSGGGAGPSRTQYF; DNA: TGCGCCCGCAGTCAATCGGGGGGGGGAGCAGGGCCCTCTAGGACCCAGTACTTC
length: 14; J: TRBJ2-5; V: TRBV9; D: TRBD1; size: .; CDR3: CASSPGTGQETQYF; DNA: TGTGCCAGCAGCCCCGGGACAGGGCAAGAGACCCAGTACTTC
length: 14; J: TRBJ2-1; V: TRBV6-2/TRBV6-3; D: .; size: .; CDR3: CASSYSGSGNEQFF; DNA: TGTGCCAGCAGTTACTCCGGGAGCGGCAATGAGCAGTTCTTC
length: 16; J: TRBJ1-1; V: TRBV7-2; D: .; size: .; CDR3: CASSPYPGSLNTEAFF; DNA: TGTGCCAGCAGCCCCTACCCAGGCAGCTTGAACACTGAAGCTTTCTTT
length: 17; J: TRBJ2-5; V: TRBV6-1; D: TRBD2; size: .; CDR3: CASSGTRASGFQETQYF; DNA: TGTGCCAGCAGTGGCACTCGGGCTAGCGGGTTTCAGGAGACCCAGTACTTC
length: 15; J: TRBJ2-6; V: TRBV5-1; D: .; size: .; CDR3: CASSLWSSGANVLTF; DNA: TGCGCCAGCAGCTTGTGGAGCTCTGGGGCCAACGTCCTGACTTTC
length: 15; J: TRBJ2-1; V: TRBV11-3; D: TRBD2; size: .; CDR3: CASSLGKLAWDEQFF; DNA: TGTGCCAGCAGCTTAGGGAAACTAGCGTGGGATGAGCAGTTCTTC
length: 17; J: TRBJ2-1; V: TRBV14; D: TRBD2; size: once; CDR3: CASSQEFGTSGYNEQFF; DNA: TGTGCCAGCAGCCAAGAGTTCGGGACTAGCGGGTACAATGAGCAGTTCTTC
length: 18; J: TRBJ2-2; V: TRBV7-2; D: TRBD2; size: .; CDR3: CASSLLPQAGGWPGELFF; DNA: TGTGCCAGCAGCTTACTTCCCCAAGCGGGAGGGTGGCCCGGGGAGCTGTTTTTT
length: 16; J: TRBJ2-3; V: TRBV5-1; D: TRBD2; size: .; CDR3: CASSLGLAGGEDTQYF; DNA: TGCGCCAGCAGCTTGGGACTAGCGGGAGGTGAGGATACGCAGTATTTT
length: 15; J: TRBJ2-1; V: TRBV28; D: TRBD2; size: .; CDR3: CASRSYSGRKNEQFF; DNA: TGTGCCAGCAGGTCTTATAGCGGGAGAAAAAATGAGCAGTTCTTC
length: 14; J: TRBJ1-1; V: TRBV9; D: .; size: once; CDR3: CASSVAPESTEAFF; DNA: TGTGCCAGCAGCGTAGCTCCGGAGTCCACTGAAGCTTTCTTT
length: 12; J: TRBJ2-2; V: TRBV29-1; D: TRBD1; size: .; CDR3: CSTGGGTGELFF; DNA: TGCAGTACAGGGGGCGGCACCGGGGAGCTGTTTTTT
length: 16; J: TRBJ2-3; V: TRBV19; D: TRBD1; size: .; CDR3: CASSIPTGPGTDTQYF; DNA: TGTGCCAGTAGTATCCCGACAGGGCCTGGCACAGATACGCAGTATTTT
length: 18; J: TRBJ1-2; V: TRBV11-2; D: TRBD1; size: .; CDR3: CASSFSYRGTGSNYGYTF; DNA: TGTGCCAGCAGCTTTAGTTACCGGGGGACAGGAAGTAACTATGGCTACACCTTC
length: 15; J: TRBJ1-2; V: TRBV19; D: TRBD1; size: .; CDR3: CASSTRQGSNYGYTF; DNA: TGTGCCAGTAGCACCCGACAGGGATCTAACTATGGCTACACCTTC
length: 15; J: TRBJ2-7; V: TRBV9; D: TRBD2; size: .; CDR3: CASSVAAGGGYEQYF; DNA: TGTGCCAGCAGCGTAGCCGCGGGAGGAGGTTACGAGCAGTACTTC
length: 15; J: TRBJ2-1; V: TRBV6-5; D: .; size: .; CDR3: CASSNQWTSTGEQFF; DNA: TGTGCCAGCAGCAACCAGTGGACTTCCACGGGTGAGCAGTTCTTC
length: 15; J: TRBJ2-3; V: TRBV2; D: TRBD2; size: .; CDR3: CASGLLAGGPDTQYF; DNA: TGTGCCAGCGGATTACTAGCGGGAGGGCCAGATACGCAGTATTTT
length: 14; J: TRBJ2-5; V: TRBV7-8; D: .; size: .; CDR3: CASSRGEGRRTQYF; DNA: TGTGCCAGCAGCCGAGGCGAGGGGAGGAGGACCCAGTACTTC
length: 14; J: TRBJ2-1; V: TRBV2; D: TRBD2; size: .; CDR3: CASVGTSGSYEQFF; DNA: TGTGCCAGCGTTGGGACTAGCGGGTCGTATGAGCAGTTCTTC
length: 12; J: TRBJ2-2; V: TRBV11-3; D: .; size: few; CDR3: CASSRYTGELFF; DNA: TGTGCCAGCAGCCGTTACACCGGGGAGCTGTTTTTT
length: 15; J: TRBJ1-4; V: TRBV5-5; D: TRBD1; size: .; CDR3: CASSLAGQVEEKLFF; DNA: TGTGCCAGCAGCTTGGCCGGACAGGTTGAGGAAAAACTGTTTTTT
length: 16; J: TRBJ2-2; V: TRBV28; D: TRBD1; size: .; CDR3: CASSFGAGGASGELFF; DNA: TGTGCCAGCAGTTTCGGGGCAGGGGGCGCGTCTGGGGAGCTGTTTTTT
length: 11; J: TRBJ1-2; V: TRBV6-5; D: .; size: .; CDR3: CASTGRDSYTF; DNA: TGTGCCAGCACAGGTCGGGACAGCTACACCTTC
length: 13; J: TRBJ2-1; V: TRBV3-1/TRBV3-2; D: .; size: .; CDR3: CASSPRGYNEQFF; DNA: TGTGCCAGCAGCCCCCGCGGCTACAATGAGCAGTTCTTC
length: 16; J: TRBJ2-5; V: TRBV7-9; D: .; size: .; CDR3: CASSSSLGIGQETQYF; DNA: TGTGCCAGCAGCTCATCACTAGGGATCGGCCAAGAGACCCAGTACTTC
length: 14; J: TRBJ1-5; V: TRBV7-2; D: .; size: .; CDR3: CASSLYSNNQPQHF; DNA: TGTGCCAGCAGCTTATACAGCAACAATCAGCCCCAGCATTTT
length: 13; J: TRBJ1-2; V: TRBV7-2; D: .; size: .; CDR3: CASSLVQEYGYTF; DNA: TGTGCCAGCAGCTTAGTACAGGAATATGGCTACACCTTC
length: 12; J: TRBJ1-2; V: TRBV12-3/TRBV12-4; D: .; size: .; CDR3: CASTGNDYGYTF; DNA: TGTGCCAGCACAGGGAACGACTATGGCTACACCTTC
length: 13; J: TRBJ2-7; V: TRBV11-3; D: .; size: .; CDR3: CASSLNRGGEQYF; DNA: TGTGCCAGCAGCTTAAACAGGGGAGGCGAGCAGTACTTC
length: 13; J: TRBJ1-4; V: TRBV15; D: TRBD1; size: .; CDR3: CASSGTVNEKLFF; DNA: TGTGCCTCCTCCGGGACAGTCAATGAAAAACTGTTTTTT
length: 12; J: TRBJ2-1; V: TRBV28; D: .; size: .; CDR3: CASSWQDNEQFF; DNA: TGTGCCAGCAGTTGGCAAGACAATGAGCAGTTCTTC
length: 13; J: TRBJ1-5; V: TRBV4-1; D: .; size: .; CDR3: CASSQSGQAPQHF; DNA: TGCGCCAGCAGCCAGAGCGGGCAGGCACCCCAGCATTTT
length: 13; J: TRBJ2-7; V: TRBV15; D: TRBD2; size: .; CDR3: CATRGGNSYEQYF; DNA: TGTGCCACCAGGGGAGGGAACTCCTACGAGCAGTACTTC
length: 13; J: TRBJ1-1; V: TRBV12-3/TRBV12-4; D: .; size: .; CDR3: CASSFDPGKEAFF; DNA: TGTGCCAGCAGTTTTGACCCAGGGAAAGAAGCTTTCTTT
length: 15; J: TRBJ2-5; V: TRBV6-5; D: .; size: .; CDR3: CASSYNPDSKETQYF; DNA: TGTGCCAGCAGTTATAACCCAGACAGCAAAGAGACCCAGTACTTC
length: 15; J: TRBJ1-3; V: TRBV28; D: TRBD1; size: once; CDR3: CASSRTGTAGNTIYF; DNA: TGTGCCAGCAGTCGGACAGGAACCGCTGGAAACACCATATATTTT
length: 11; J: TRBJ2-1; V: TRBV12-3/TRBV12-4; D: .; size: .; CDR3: CASSWANEQFF; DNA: TGTGCCAGCAGTTGGGCCAATGAGCAGTTCTTC
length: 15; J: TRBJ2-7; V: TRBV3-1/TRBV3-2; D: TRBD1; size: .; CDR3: CASSQGQGGTYEQYF; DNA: TGTGCCAGCAGCCAGGGACAGGGAGGGACCTACGAGCAGTACTTC
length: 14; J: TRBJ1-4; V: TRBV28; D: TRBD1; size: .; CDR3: CASAMTGGGEKLFF; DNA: TGTGCCAGCGCAATGACAGGGGGGGGTGAAAAACTGTTTTTT
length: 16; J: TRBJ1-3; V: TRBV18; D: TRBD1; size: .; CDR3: CASSPFTGAAGNTIYF; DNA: TGTGCCAGCTCACCCTTTACAGGGGCGGCTGGAAACACCATATATTTT
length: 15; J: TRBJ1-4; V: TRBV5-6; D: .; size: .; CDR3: CASSPFARDDEKLFF; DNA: TGTGCCAGCAGCCCTTTCGCCAGGGATGATGAAAAACTGTTTTTT
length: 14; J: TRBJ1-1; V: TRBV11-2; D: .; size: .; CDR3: CASSLGGLNTEAFF; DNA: TGTGCCAGCAGCTTAGGAGGCTTGAACACTGAAGCTTTCTTT
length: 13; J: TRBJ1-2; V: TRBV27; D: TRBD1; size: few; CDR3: CASKQTGGDGYTF; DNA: TGTGCCAGCAAACAGACAGGGGGCGATGGCTACACCTTC
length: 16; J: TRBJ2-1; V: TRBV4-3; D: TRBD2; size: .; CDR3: CASSQGAGGSYNEQFF; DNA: TGCGCCAGCAGCCAAGGTGCGGGAGGCTCCTACAATGAGCAGTTCTTC
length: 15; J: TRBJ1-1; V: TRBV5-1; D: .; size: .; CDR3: CASSLGLGGPTEAFF; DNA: TGCGCCAGCAGCTTGGGGTTGGGGGGTCCCACTGAAGCTTTCTTT
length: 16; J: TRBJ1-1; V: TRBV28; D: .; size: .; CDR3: CASSLALGPRNTEAFF; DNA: TGTGCCAGCAGTTTGGCGCTGGGGCCGAGAAACACTGAAGCTTTCTTT
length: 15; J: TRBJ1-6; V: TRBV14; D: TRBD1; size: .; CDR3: CASSHQDRGNSPLHF; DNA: TGTGCCAGCAGCCACCAAGACAGGGGAAATTCACCCCTCCACTTT
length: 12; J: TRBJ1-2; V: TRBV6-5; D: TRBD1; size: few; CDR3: CASTTGFHGYTF; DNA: TGTGCCAGTACGACAGGGTTCCATGGCTACACCTTC